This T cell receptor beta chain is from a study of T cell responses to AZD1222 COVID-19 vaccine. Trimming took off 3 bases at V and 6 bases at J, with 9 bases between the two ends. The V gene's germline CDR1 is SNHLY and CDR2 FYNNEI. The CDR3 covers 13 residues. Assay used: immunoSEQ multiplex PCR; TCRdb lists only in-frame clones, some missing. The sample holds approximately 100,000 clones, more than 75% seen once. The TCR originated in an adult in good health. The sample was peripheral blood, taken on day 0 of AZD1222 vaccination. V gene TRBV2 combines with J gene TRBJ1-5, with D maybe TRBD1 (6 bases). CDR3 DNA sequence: TGTGCCAGCAGTGACAGGGGAACTCAGCCCCAGCATTTT. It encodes CASSDRGTQPQHF.